The clone carrying this T cell receptor (beta chain) turned up a few times. Sequence at one end of the junction differs from germline and may be a read error. The PCR used 60 Vbeta and 13 Jbeta primers. Sequencing was performed with immunoSEQ multiplex PCR; in TCRdb, only in-frame clones are kept and a portion is missing. The top ten hold 4.1% of the sample, which has some 95,000 clones, approximately 80% seen once. There are 14 residues in the CDR3. Germline V CDR1 and CDR2: ENHRY, SYGVKD. This record belongs to a study of cytomegalovirus exposure and HLA in healthy donors. The sequence came from a middle-aged woman in good health and CMV-seropositive. This chain uses TRBV10-3 with TRBJ1-4; 8 bases match TRBD1. The sequenced sample was PBMCs. Written as DNA, the CDR3 is TGTGCCATCAGCCGGGACAGGCAATCCGAAAAACTCTTTTTT. It is translated as CAISRDRQSEKLFF.